The following is a T cell receptor (beta chain) sequence with its context. What it binds is unknown. This entry belongs to a study of CD8 T cells in ankylosing spondylitis. Study-wide findings and caveats: Prior literature has documented some motif variants in synovial fluid and blood from reactive arthritis. Clones linked to the disease showed a CD8+ phenotype. They occurred at relatively low frequencies in peripheral blood. Clones tied to disease were said to be significantly enriched in matched ankylosing spondylitis synovial fluid.

Library preparation for TCR beta used quantitative 5'-RACE with molecular barcodes. Using its own MiXCR run on the 5' RACE reads, TCRdb lists one record per CDR3 protein. The table shows 200,000 to 250,000 distinct CDR3 sequences, with 32% occurring only once. From germline, CDR1 is DFQATT and CDR2 SNEGSKA (reference sequence). The CDR3 spans 10 residues. V lost 4 bases, J lost 4 bases, and 5 bases lay in between. The chain has TRBV20-1 and TRBJ2-7, with unresolved D. The TCR originated in a male donor with ankylosing spondylitis or in good health (not recorded which). The source material was blood, either unsorted or a sorted T cell fraction (not recorded which). The CDR3 nucleotides are TGCAGTGCTATAAAATACGAGCAGTACTTC. This sequence encodes CSAIKYEQYF.